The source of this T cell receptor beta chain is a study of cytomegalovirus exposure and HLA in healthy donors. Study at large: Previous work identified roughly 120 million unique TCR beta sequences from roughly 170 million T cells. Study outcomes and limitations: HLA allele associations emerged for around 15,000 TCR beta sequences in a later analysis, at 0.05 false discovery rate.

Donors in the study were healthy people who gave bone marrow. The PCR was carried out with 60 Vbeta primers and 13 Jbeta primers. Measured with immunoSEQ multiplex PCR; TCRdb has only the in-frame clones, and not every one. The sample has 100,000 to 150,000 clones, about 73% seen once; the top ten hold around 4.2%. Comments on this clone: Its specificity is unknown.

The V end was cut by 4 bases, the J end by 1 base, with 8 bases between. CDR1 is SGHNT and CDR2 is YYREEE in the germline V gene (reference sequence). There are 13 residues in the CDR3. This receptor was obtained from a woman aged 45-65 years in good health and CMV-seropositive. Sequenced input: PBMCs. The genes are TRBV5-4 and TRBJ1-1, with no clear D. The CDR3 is CASSTDSNTEAFF. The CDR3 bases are TGTGCCAGCAGCACGGACTCGAACACTGAAGCTTTCTTT.